This T cell receptor (beta chain) was recorded in a study of cytomegalovirus exposure and HLA in healthy donors. A multiplex PCR was run with 60 Vbeta primers and 13 Jbeta primers. Only in-frame clones appear in the TCRdb table, and some are missing; sequencing was by immunoSEQ multiplex PCR. The sample gives fewer than 250,000 clones, roughly 80% of which show up once; roughly 3.1% is in the top ten. The sample consisted of PBMCs. This TCR was recovered from a man younger than 40 in good health and CMV-seronegative.

The CDR3 reads CASSRDSGAFF. Written as DNA, the CDR3 is TGTGCCAGCAGTCGGGACAGTGGAGCTTTCTTT. The J gene is TRBJ1-1, the V gene TRBV2, with TRBD1 matching 7 bases. Germline V gene data show CDR1 as SNHLY and CDR2 as FYNNEI. V trimming: 5 bases; J trimming: 10 bases; junction bases outside the gene matches: 4. The CDR3 runs to 11 residues.